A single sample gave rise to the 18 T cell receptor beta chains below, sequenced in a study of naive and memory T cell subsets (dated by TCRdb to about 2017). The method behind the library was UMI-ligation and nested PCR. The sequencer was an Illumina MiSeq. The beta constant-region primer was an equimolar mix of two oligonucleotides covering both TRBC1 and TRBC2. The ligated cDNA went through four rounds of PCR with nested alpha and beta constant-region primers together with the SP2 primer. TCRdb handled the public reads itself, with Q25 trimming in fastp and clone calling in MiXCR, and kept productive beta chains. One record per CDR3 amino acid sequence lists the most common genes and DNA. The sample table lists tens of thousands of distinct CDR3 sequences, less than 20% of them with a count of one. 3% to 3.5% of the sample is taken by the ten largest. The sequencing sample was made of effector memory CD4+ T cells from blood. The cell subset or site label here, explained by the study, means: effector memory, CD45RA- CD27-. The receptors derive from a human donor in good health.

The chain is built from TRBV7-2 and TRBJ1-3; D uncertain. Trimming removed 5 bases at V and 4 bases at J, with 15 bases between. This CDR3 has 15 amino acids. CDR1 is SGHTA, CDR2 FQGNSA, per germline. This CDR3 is CASSLSRLSGNTIYF. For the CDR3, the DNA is TGTGCCAGCAGCCTAAGCCGCCTTTCGGGAAACACCATATATTTT.

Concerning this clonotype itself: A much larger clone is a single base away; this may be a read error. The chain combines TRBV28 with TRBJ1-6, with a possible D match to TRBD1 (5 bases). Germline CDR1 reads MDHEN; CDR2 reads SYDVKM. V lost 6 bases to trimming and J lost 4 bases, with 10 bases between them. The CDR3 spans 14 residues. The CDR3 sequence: CASRFRTYNSPLHF. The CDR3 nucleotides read TGTGCCAGCAGATTTCGGACATATAATTCACCCCTCCACTTT. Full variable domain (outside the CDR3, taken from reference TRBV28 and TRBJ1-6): DVKVTQSSRYLVKRTGEKVFLECVQDMDHENMFWYRQDPGLGLRLIYFSYDVKMKEKGDIPEGYSVSREKKERFSLILESASTNQTSMYLCASRFRTYNSPLHFGNGTRLTVT.

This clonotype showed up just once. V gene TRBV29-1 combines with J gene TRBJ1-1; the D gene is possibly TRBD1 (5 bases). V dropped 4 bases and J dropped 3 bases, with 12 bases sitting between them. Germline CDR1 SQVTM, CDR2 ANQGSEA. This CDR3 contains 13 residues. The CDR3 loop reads CSVVEGADTEAFF. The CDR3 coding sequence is TGCAGCGTTGTGGAAGGGGCGGACACTGAAGCTTTCTTT.

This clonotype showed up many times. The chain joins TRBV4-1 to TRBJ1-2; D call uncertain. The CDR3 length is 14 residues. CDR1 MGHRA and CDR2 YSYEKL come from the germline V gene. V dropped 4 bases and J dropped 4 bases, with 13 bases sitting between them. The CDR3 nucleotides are TGCGCCAGCAGCCCTATCGAGCTGATCTATGGCTACACCTTC. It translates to CASSPIELIYGYTF.

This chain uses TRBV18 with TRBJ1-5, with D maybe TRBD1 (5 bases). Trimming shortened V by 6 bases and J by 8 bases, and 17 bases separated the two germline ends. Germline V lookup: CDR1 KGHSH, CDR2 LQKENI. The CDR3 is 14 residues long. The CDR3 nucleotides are TGTGCCAGCTCGCGCGGTCTCCCGGGGGAGCCCCAGCATTTT. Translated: CASSRGLPGEPQHF.

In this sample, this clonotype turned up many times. The chain's CDR3 is CASSESNANLRTDTQYF. The CDR3 coding sequence is TGCGCCAGCAGTGAGTCTAACGCAAATTTAAGGACAGATACGCAGTATTTT. The chain combines TRBV10-1 with TRBJ2-3; D gene uncertain. V was trimmed by 0 bases and J by 3 bases, leaving 16 bases between them. Germline CDR1 is WNHNN and CDR2 is SYGVQD (reference sequence). This CDR3 is 17 amino acids long.

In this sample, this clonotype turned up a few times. The chain's CDR3 is CASSLGRGRGGDTQYF. As DNA, the CDR3 is TGTGCCAGCAGCTTAGGACGGGGCAGGGGGGGAGATACGCAGTATTTT. This rearrangement joins TRBV7-2 to TRBJ2-3; either TRBD1 or TRBD2 may fit D (7 bases each). Germline V lookup: CDR1 SGHTA, CDR2 FQGNSA. The CDR3 has 16 amino acids. V dropped 1 base and J dropped 5 bases, with 16 bases sitting between them.

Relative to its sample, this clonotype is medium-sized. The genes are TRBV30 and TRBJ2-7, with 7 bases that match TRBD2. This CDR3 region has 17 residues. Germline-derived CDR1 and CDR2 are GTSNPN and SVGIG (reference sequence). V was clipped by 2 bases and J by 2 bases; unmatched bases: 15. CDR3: CAWSPPPRLAVTYEQYF. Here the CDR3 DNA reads TGTGCCTGGAGTCCCCCCCCACGACTAGCCGTAACCTACGAGCAGTACTTC.

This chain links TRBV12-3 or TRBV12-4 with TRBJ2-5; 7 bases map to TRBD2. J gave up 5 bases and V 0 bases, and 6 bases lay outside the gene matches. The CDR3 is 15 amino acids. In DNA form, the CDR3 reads TGTGCCAGCAGTTTAGCCTCGGGAGGCGCGGAGACCCAGTACTTC. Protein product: CASSLASGGAETQYF.

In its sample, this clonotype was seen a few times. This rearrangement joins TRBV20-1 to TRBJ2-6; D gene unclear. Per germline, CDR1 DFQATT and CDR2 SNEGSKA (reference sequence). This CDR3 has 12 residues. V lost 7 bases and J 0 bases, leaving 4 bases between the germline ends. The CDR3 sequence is CSVPSGANVLTF. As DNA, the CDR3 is TGCAGTGTTCCCTCTGGGGCCAACGTCCTGACTTTC.

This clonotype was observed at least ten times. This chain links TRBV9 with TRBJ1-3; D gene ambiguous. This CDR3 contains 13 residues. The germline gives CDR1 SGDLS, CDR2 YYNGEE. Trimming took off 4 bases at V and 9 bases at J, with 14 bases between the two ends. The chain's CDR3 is CASSPALGATIYF. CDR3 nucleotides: TGTGCCAGCAGCCCCGCCCTTGGTGCCACCATATATTTT.

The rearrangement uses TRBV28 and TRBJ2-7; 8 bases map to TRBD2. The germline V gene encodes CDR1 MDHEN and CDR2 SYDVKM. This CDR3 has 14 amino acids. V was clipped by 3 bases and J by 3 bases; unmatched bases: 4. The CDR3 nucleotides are TGTGCCAGCAGTTTCGGGACTAGATTCTACGAGCAGTACTTC. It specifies CASSFGTRFYEQYF.

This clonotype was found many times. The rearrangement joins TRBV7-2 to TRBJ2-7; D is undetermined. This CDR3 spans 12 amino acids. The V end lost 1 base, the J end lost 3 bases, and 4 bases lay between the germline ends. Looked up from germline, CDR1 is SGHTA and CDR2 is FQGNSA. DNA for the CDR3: TGTGCCAGCAGCTTAGACCACTACGAGCAGTACTTC. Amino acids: CASSLDHYEQYF.

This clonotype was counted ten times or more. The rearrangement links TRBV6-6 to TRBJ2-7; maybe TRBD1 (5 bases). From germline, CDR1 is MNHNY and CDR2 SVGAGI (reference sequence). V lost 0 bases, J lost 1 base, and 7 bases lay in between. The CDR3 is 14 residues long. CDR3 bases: TGTGCCAGCAGTTACTCCTCAGGGTCCTACGAGCAGTACTTC. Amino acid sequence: CASSYSSGSYEQYF.

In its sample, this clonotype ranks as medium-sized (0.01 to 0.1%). For the CDR3, the DNA is TGTGCCAGCAGCCTTAGACAGGGGGCGACCGGGGAGCTGTTTTTT. It yields the protein CASSLRQGATGELFF. This rearrangement joins TRBV7-2 to TRBJ2-2; TRBD1 matches at 10 bases. The CDR3 is made up of 15 amino acids. J gave up 5 bases and V 5 bases, and 5 bases lay outside the gene matches. CDR1 is SGHTA and CDR2 is FQGNSA in the germline V gene.

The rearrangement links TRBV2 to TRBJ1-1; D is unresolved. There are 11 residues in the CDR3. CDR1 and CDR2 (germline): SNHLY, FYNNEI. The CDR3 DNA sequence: TGTGGGGTGGGAGGGAACACTGAAGCTTTCTTT. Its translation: CGVGGNTEAFF.

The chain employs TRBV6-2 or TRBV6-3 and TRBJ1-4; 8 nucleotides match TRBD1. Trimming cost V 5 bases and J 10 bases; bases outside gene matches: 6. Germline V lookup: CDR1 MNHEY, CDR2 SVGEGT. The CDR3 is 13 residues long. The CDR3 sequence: CASSTGTGGKLFF. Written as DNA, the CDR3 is TGTGCCAGCAGTACCGGGACAGGAGGAAAACTGTTTTTT.

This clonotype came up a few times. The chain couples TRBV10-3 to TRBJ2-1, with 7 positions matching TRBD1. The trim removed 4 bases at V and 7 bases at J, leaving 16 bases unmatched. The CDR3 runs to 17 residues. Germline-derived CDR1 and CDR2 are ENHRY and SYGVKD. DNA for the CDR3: TGTGCCATCAGTGGAGCCAAGACAGGGATGGGCATTAATGAGCAGTTCTTC. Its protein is CAISGAKTGMGINEQFF.